This T cell receptor (beta chain) came from a study of metastatic and nonmetastatic thyroid tumors. Patients had received no treatment of any kind before thyroid surgery. Trimming stripped 2 bases from V and 2 bases from J, with 11 bases between. The germline CDR1 and CDR2 sequences are SGDLS and YYNGEE. The CDR3 totals 15 residues. This clone showed up just a few times. TCRdb re-called clones from the PCR reads using MiXCR. This table holds tens of thousands of clones, around 34% found once. The chain is built from TRBV9 and TRBJ1-3; no definite D call. Sequencing input: tumor tissue. The sequence was collected from a female donor with papillary thyroid cancer or a benign thyroid nodule (not recorded which). Some clones in this sample may be carry-over from other donors' samples. The CDR3 sequence: CASSVEAGTGNTIYF. The CDR3 bases are TGTGCCAGCAGCGTTGAGGCGGGTACTGGAAACACCATATATTTT. The variable domain in full, with the rest retrieved from reference TRBV9 and TRBJ1-3, is DSGVTQTPKHLITATGQRVTLRCSPRSGDLSVYWYQQSLDQGLQFLIQYYNGEERAKGNILERFSAQQFPDLHSELNLSSLELGDSALYFCASSVEAGTGNTIYFGEGSWLTVV.